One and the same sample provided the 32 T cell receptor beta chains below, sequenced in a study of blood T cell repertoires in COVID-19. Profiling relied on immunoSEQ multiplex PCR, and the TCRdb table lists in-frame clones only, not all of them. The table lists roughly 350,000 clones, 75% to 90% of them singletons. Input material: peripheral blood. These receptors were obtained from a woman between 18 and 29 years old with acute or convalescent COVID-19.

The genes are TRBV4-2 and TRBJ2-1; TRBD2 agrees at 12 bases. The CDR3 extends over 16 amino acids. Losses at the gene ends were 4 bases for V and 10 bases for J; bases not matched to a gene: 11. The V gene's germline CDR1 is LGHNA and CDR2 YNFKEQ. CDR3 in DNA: TGTGCCAGCAGCCCGGGGGATGCTAGCGGGAGGGCCGAGCAGTTCTTC. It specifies CASSPGDASGRAEQFF.

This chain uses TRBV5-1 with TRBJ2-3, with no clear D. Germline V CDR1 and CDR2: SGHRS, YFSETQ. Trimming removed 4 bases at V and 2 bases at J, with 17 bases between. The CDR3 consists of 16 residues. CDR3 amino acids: CASSLPRSQATDTQYF. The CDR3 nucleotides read TGCGCCAGCAGCCTACCGAGGAGCCAAGCCACAGATACGCAGTATTTT.

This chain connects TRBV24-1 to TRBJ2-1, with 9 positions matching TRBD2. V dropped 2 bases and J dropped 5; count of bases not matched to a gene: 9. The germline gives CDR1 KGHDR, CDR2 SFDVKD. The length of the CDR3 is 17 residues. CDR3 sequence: CATSDSVAGVAHNEQFF. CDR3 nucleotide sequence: TGTGCCACCAGTGATTCTGTAGCGGGAGTAGCACACAATGAGCAGTTCTTC.

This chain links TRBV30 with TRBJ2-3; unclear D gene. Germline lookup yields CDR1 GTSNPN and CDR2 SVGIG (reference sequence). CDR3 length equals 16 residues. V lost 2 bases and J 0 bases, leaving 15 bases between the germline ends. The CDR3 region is CAWSLRLKSSTDTQYF. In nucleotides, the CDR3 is TGTGCCTGGAGTCTCCGACTCAAATCTAGCACAGATACGCAGTATTTT.

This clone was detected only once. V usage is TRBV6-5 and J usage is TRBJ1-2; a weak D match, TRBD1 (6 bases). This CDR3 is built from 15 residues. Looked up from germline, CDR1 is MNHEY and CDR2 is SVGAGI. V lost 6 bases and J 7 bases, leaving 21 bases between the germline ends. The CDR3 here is CASRVICGGTSGYTF. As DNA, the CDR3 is TGTGCCAGCAGAGTAATCTGCGGGGGCACCTCTGGCTACACCTTC.

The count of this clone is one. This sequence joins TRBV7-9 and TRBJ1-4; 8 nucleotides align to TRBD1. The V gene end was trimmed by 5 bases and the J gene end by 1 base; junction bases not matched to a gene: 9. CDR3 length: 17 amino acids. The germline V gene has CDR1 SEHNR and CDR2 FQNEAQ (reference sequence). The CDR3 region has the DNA TGTGCCAGCAGCCCTGGGAACAGGGGGGAAACTAATGAAAAACTGTTTTTT. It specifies CASSPGNRGETNEKLFF.

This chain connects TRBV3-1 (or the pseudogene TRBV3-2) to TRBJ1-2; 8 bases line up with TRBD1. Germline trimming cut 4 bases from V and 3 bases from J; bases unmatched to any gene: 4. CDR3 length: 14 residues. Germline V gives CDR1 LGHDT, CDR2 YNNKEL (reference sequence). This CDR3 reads CASSPGQGYYGYTF. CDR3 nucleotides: TGTGCCAGCAGCCCCGGACAGGGTTACTATGGCTACACCTTC.

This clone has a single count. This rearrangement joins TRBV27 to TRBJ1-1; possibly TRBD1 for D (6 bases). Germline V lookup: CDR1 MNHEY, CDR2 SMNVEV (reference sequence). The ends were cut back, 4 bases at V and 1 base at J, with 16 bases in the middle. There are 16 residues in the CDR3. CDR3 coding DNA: TGTGCCAGCAGTTCTTGGGGGGGCGCGGGGAACACTGAAGCTTTCTTT. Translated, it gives CASSSWGGAGNTEAFF.

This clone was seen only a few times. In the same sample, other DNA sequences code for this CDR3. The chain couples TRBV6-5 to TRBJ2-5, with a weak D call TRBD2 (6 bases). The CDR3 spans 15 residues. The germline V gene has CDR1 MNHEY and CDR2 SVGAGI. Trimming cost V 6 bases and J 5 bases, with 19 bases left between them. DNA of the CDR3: TGTGCCAGCAGCCAAAACACTGGGGGGAGGGAGACCCAGTACTTC. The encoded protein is CASSQNTGGRETQYF.

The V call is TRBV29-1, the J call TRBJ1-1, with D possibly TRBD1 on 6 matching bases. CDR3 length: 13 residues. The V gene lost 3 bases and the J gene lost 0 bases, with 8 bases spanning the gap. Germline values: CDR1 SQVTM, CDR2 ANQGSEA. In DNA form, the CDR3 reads TGCAGCGTTGAGGACAGTGTGAACACTGAAGCTTTCTTT. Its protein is CSVEDSVNTEAFF.

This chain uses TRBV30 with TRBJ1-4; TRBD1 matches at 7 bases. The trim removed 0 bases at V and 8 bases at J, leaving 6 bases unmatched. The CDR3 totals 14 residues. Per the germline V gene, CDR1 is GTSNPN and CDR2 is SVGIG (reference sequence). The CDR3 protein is CAWSVNGDREKLFF. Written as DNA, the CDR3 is TGTGCCTGGAGTGTAAATGGGGACAGAGAAAAACTGTTTTTT.

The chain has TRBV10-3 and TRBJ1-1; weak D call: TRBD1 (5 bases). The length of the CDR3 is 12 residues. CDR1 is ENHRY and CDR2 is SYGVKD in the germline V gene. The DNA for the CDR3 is TGTGCTTCCTGTGGGGCGGGAACTGAAGCTTTCTTT. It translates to CASCGAGTEAFF.

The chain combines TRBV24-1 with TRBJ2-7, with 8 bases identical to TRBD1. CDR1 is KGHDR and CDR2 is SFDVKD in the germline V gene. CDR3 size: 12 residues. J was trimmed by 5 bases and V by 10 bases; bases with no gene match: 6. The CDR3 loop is CATGTGGDEQYF. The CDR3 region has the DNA TGTGCCACTGGGACAGGTGGGGACGAGCAGTACTTC.

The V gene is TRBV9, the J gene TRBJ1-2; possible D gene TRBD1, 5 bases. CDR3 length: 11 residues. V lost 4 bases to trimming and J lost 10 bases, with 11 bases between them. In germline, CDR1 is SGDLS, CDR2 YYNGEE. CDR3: CASSPGGDYTF. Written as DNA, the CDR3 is TGTGCCAGCAGCCCCGGGGGAGACTACACCTTC.

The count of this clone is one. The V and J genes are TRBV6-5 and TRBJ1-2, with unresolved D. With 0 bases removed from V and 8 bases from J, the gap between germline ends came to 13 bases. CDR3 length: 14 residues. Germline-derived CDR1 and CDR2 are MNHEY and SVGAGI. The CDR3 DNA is TGTGCCAGCAGTTACTCTATGACTCCAAGAGGCTACACCTTC. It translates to CASSYSMTPRGYTF.

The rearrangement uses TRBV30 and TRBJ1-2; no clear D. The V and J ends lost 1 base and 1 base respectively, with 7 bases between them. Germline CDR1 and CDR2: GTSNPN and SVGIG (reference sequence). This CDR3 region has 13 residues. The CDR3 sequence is CAWSAQFNYGYTF. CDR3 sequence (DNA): TGTGCCTGGAGTGCGCAGTTTAACTATGGCTACACCTTC.

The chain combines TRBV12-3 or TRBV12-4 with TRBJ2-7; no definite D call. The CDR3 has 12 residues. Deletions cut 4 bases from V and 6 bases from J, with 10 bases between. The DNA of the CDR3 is TGTGCCAGCAGTTCGCAATCGGGCGAGCAGTACTTC. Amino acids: CASSSQSGEQYF.

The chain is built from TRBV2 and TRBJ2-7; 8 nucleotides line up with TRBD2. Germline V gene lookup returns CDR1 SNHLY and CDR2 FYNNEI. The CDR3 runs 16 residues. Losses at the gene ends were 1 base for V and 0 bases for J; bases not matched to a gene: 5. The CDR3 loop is CASSEGGGFSSYEQYF. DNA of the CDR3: TGTGCCAGCAGTGAAGGCGGGGGGTTTAGCTCCTACGAGCAGTACTTC.

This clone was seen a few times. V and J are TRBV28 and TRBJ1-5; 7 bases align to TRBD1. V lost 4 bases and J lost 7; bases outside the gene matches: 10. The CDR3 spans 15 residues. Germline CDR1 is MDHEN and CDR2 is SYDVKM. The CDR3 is CASSSDRVASQPQHF. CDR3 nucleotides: TGTGCCAGCAGTTCCGACAGGGTAGCAAGCCAGCCCCAGCATTTT.

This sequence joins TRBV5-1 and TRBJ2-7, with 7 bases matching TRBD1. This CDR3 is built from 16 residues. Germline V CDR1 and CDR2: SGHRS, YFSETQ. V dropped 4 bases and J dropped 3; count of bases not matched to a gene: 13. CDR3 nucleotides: TGCGCCAGCAGCATACGGGACAGAGTTTCGATCTACGAGCAGTACTTC. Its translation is CASSIRDRVSIYEQYF.

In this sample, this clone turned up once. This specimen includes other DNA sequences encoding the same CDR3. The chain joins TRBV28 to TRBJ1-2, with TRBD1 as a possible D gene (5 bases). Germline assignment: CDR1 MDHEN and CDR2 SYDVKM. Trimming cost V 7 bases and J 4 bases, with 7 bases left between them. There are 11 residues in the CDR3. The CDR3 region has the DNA TGTGCCAGCACGGGGGGCTATGGCTACACCTTC. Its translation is CASTGGYGYTF.

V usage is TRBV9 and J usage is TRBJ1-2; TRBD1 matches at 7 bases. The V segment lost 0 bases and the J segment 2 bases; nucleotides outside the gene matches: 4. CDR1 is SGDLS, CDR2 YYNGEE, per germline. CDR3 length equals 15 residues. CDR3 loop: CASSVGRGQNYGYTF. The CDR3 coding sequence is TGTGCCAGCAGCGTAGGGCGGGGACAGAACTATGGCTACACCTTC.

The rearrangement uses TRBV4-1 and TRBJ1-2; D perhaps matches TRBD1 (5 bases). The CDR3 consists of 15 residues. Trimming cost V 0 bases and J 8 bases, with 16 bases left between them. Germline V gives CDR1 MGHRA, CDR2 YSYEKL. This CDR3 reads CASSQEFRALSGYTF. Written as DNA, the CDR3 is TGCGCCAGCAGCCAAGAGTTCAGGGCCTTGAGCGGCTACACCTTC.

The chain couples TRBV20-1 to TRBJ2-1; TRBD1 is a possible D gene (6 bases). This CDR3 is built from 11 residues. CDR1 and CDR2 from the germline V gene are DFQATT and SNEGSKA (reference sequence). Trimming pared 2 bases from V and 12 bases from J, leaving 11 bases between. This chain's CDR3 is CSARLQGWQFF. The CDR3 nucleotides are TGCAGTGCTAGACTACAGGGATGGCAGTTCTTC.

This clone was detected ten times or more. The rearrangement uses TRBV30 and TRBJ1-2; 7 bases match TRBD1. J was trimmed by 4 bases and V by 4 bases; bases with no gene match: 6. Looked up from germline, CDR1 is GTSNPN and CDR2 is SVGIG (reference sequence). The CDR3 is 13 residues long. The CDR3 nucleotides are TGTGCCTGGAATCGGGACAGACCCTATGGCTACACCTTC. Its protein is CAWNRDRPYGYTF.

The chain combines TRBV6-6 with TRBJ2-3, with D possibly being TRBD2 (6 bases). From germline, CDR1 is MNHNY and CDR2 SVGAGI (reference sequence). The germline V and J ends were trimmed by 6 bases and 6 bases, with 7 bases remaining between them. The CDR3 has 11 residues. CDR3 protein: CASRDYDTQYF. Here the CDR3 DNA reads TGTGCCAGCAGGGACTATGATACGCAGTATTTT.

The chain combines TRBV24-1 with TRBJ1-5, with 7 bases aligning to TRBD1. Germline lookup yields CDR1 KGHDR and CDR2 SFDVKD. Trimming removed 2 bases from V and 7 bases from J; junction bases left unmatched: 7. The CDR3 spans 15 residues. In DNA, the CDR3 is TGTGCCACCAGTGATTCACGGACAGGCGGACAGCCCCAGCATTTT. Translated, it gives CATSDSRTGGQPQHF.

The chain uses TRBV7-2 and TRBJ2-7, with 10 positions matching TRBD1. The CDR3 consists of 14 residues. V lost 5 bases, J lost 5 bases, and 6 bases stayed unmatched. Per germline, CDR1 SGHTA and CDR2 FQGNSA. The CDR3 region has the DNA TGTGCCAGCAGCGGGCGGGACAGGGGCAACGAGCAGTACTTC. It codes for CASSGRDRGNEQYF.

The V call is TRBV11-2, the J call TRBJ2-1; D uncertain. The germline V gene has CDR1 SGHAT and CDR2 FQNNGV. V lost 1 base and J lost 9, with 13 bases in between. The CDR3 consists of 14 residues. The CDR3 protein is CASSLVTFEAEQFF. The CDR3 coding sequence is TGTGCCAGCAGCTTAGTCACATTCGAGGCTGAGCAGTTCTTC.

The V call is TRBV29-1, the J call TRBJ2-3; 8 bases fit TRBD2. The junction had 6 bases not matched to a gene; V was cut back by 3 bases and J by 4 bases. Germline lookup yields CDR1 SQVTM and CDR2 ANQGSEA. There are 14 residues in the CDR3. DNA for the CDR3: TGCAGCGTTGATTCCGGGGGGGCCCCAGATACGCAGTATTTT. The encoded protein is CSVDSGGAPDTQYF.

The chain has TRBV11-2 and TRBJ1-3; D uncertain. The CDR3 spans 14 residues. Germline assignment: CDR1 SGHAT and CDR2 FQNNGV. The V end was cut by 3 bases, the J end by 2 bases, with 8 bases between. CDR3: CASSLGGTGNTIYF. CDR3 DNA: TGTGCCAGCAGCTTGGGAGGGACTGGAAACACCATATATTTT. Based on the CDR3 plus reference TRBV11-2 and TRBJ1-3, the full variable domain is EAGVAQSPRYKIIEKRQSVAFWCNPISGHATLYWYQQILGQGPKLLIQFQNNGVVDDSQLPKDRFSAERLKGVDSTLKIQPAKLEDSAVYLCASSLGGTGNTIYFGEGSWLTVV.

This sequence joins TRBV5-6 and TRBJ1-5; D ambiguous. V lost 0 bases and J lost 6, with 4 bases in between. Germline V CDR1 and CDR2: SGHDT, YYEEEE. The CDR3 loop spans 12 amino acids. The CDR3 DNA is TGTGCCAGCAGCTTGGTCGGTCAGCCCCAGCATTTT. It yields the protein CASSLVGQPQHF.